This TCR beta chain emerged from a study of low-dose radiotherapy and immunotherapy resistance in tumors. About the research overall: Every two weeks patients got nivolumab 240 mg flat dose, plus ipilimumab 1 mg/kg every six weeks, intravenously. Each two-week cycle included intravenous cyclophosphamide 200 mg/m2, given one day before radiation and immunotherapy.

The V gene lost 2 bases and the J gene lost 7 bases, with 11 bases spanning the gap. This CDR3 is 13 amino acids long. Germline V gene data show CDR1 as SGHVS and CDR2 as FNYEAQ. With TRAV- and TRBV-specific primers, first-strand cDNA was made, covering the alpha and beta chains. Both a constant-region primer and a V-primer adapter served to amplify TCRs across 15 to 25 PCR cycles. One entry per CDR3 protein results from TCRdb running MiXCR on the reads. The sample consists of nearly 60,000 distinct CDR3 sequences, about 25% of them appearing once. The time point was: after trial treatment. Indicated treatment: LDRT plus nivolumab, ipilimumab, low-dose cyclophosphamide and aspirin (RACIN trial). Donors were dosed with nivolumab and ipilimumab; they also received aspirin, low-dose cyclophosphamide and low-dose radiotherapy. Inclusion covered patients whose advanced solid tumors lacked tumor-infiltrating lymphocytes.

This clonotype was counted many times. The chain carries TRBV7-6 and TRBJ2-5; the D gene is possibly TRBD1 (5 bases). The receptor comes from a male donor with prostate cancer. Here the sequenced sample was PBMCs, taken after low-dose radiotherapy plus immunotherapy. In DNA form, the CDR3 reads TGTGCCAGCAGCTTAAGTCGTACAGGGACCCAGTACTTC. Protein product: CASSLSRTGTQYF.